Here is one T cell receptor (beta chain) with its context. What it binds is unknown. The method was immunoSEQ multiplex PCR; TCRdb's version includes in-frame clones alone and lacks a portion of them. Of fewer than 250,000 clones in the sample, about nine tenths were seen once. The study drew the donors from its 120-subject validation cohort, separate from the approximately 700-subject first cohort. This sample was taken from a study of cytomegalovirus exposure and HLA in healthy donors. Study-wide results and limits: Reported performance of the classifier showed diagnosis of cytomegalovirus status with high specificity and sensitivity.

The source material was PBMCs. The TCR originated in a woman younger than 35 in good health and CMV-seropositive.

This CDR3 reads CASRIGTGGLQPQHF. CDR3 DNA: TGTGCCAGCAGGATCGGGACAGGGGGTCTTCAGCCCCAGCATTTT. V usage is TRBV2 and J usage is TRBJ1-5; TRBD1 aligns across 11 bases. V shed 6 bases, J shed 6 bases, and the junction held 7 bases outside the gene matches. CDR3 size: 15 residues. CDR1 SNHLY and CDR2 FYNNEI come from the germline V gene.